This T cell receptor beta chain stems from a study of OX40 agonist ivuxolimab in advanced cancers. The wider study: Males comprised about 78% of the group, whose mean age was approximately 60 years (range about 23 to 80).

The method was immunoSEQ multiplex PCR; TCRdb's version includes in-frame clones alone and lacks a portion of them. The sample holds approximately 100,000 clones, approximately 90% seen once. After removal of 3 bases from V and 8 bases from J, the junction contained 21 bases not matched to a gene. CDR3 length: 18 residues. CDR1 is SGDLS and CDR2 is YYNGEE in the germline V gene. This clonotype originated in an adult with an advanced solid tumor such as melanoma, head and neck, liver or kidney cancer. This chain uses TRBV9 with TRBJ2-5; TRBD2 matches at 8 bases. The specimen was CD4+ or CD8+ T cells sorted from blood, collected in a trial of the OX40 agonist ivuxolimab. CDR3 loop: CASSEPSGTSGGAETQYF. In nucleotides, the CDR3 is TGTGCCAGCAGCGAGCCCTCCGGGACTAGTGGGGGGGCAGAAACCCAGTACTTC.